One sample yielded the 16 T cell receptor beta chains listed below, sequenced in a study of T cells in Graves' hyperthyroidism and ophthalmopathy. RNA transcripts served as the template for amplifying TCR beta CDR3 regions. A set of HTBI primers served as the primers for a first-round RT-PCR of the TCR CDR3. TCRdb recomputed calls from the multiplex PCR reads with MiXCR, one row per CDR3 protein. The sample shows about 410,000 distinct CDR3 sequences, roughly 15% of them seen only once. The sequenced sample consisted of blood. The receptors were gathered from a woman between 25 and 40 years old with Graves' ophthalmopathy.

The sample holds many counts of this clonotype. The gene calls are TRBV20-1 and TRBJ2-3; D is unresolved. Germline CDR1 reads DFQATT; CDR2 reads SNEGSKA (reference sequence). V gave up 6 bases and J gave up 5 bases, with 12 bases separating them. The length of the CDR3 is 12 residues. CDR3 residues: CSANPPGDTQYF. The CDR3 DNA reads TGCAGTGCGAACCCTCCCGGAGATACGCAGTATTTT.

The sample holds many counts of this clonotype. This chain uses TRBV4-1 with TRBJ1-5; weak D call: TRBD1 (6 bases). Germline CDR1 MGHRA, CDR2 YSYEKL. The V end lost 0 bases, the J end lost 7 bases, and 13 bases lay between the germline ends. The CDR3 runs to 15 residues. CDR3: CASSQEGGFRQPQHF. The CDR3 bases are TGCGCCAGCAGCCAAGAAGGGGGGTTTAGGCAGCCCCAGCATTTT.

As regards this clonotype: With a much larger clone just one base away, this may be a read error. V and J are TRBV5-1 and TRBJ2-2; D ambiguous. This CDR3 has 15 amino acids. V lost 3 bases, J lost 0 bases, and 9 bases lay in between. Germline assignment: CDR1 SGHRS and CDR2 YFSETQ. As DNA, the CDR3 is TGCGCCAGCAGCTGGAGACCCACGAACACCGGGGAGCTGTTTTTT. This codes for CASSWRPTNTGELFF.

This clonotype was picked up a small number of times. The chain couples TRBV7-9 to TRBJ1-6, with D unclear. The CDR3 length is 13 residues. V dropped 11 bases and J dropped 6 bases, with 14 bases sitting between them. Germline V gene sequence: CDR1 SEHNR, CDR2 FQNEAQ (reference sequence). CDR3 region: CAAQKDGNSPLHF. As DNA, the CDR3 is TGTGCCGCTCAAAAGGACGGTAATTCACCCCTCCACTTT.

This clonotype was observed a few times. The chain joins TRBV12-3 or TRBV12-4 to TRBJ2-7; a weak D match, TRBD1 (6 bases). The CDR3 is made up of 11 amino acids. V shed 6 bases and J shed 7 bases, with 10 bases lying between them. CDR3 nucleotide sequence: TGTGCCAGCAGGATCCAGGGGGAGCAGTACTTC. Amino acid sequence: CASRIQGEQYF.

The chain joins TRBV20-1 to TRBJ2-5; 10 bases match TRBD2. Germline CDR1 DFQATT, CDR2 SNEGSKA (reference sequence). The J segment lost 5 bases and the V segment lost 1 base, leaving 7 bases of the junction unmatched. This CDR3 region has 15 residues. In nucleotides, the CDR3 is TGCAGTGCTAGAGGGAGCGGGGGGGATTTGGAGACCCAGTACTTC. Encoded protein: CSARGSGGDLETQYF.

Many counts were recorded for this clonotype. The rearrangement joins TRBV9 to TRBJ2-5, with D unresolved. V lost 4 bases to trimming and J lost 2 bases, with 15 bases between them. CDR3 length: 15 amino acids. Germline V gives CDR1 SGDLS, CDR2 YYNGEE. The CDR3 loop reads CASSTLGRSQETQYF. CDR3 nucleotides: TGTGCCAGCAGCACCCTTGGACGGTCGCAAGAGACCCAGTACTTC.

This clonotype appeared many times. The V and J genes are TRBV11-2 and TRBJ2-7, with a weak D call TRBD1 (5 bases). The V and J ends lost 3 bases and 7 bases respectively, with 16 bases between them. The germline CDR1 and CDR2 sequences are SGHAT and FQNNGV. The CDR3 contains 14 residues. DNA for the CDR3: TGTGCCAGCAGCTTCGGCAGGGCCACCCGGGAGCAGTACTTC. Amino acids: CASSFGRATREQYF.

Worth noting for this clonotype: This may be a read error: a much more frequent sequence differs by one nucleotide. The V and J genes are TRBV6-1 and TRBJ2-7; 9 bases map to TRBD1. With 3 bases clipped from V and 8 bases from J, the junction kept 14 bases outside the gene matches. Germline CDR1 is MNHNS and CDR2 is SASEGT. The CDR3 length is 16 residues. The chain's CDR3 is CASSEIAGTGGAKQYF. In DNA form, the CDR3 reads TGTGCCAGCAGTGAGATTGCCGGAACAGGGGGCGCCAAGCAGTACTTC.

The V call is TRBV12-3 or TRBV12-4, the J call TRBJ1-5; 12 nucleotides match TRBD1. The CDR3 extends over 18 amino acids. Trimming cost V 5 bases and J 6 bases; bases outside gene matches: 14. The CDR3 bases are TGTGCCAGCAGTGCAAGCGGGACAGGGGGCGGCCCGGCTCAGCCCCAGCATTTT. Amino acid sequence: CASSASGTGGGPAQPQHF.

The gene calls are TRBV20-1 and TRBJ2-1; 13 nucleotides match TRBD2. Trimming took 3 bases from V and 9 from J; bases not matched to a gene: 5. This CDR3 contains 14 residues. The germline CDR1 and CDR2 sequences are DFQATT and SNEGSKA (reference sequence). In nucleotides, the CDR3 is TGCAGTGCTAGTCCCGGGACTAGCGGGACTGAGCAGTTCTTC. It yields the protein CSASPGTSGTEQFF.

The table lists this clonotype with a few counts. The CDR3 bases are TGTGCCAGCATTCCCCCGGCAGGGGTGACCGGGGAGCTGTTTTTT. It specifies CASIPPAGVTGELFF. The gene calls are TRBV28 and TRBJ2-2, with D tentatively TRBD1 (6 bases). The V and J ends lost 7 bases and 5 bases respectively, with 17 bases between them. The CDR3 contains 15 residues. Germline CDR1 reads MDHEN; CDR2 reads SYDVKM.

The chain employs TRBV19 and TRBJ1-5; TRBD1 is a possible D gene (5 bases). Trimming shortened V by 8 bases and J by 2 bases, and 13 bases separated the two germline ends. The CDR3 sequence is 14 residues long. Germline lookup yields CDR1 LNHDA and CDR2 SQIVND (reference sequence). CDR3 in DNA: TGTGCCAGTCTTTGGCGGGGCGGCAATCAGCCCCAGCATTTT. As protein: CASLWRGGNQPQHF.

This sequence joins TRBV29-1 and TRBJ1-3; no clear D. Deletions cut 2 bases from V and 4 bases from J, with 15 bases between. Looked up from germline, CDR1 is SQVTM and CDR2 is ANQGSEA. This CDR3 has 15 amino acids. The CDR3 bases are TGCAGCGTTGAAAAGGCGGACGCGGGCGGAAACACCATATATTTT. Translated, it gives CSVEKADAGGNTIYF.

This clonotype was counted ten times or more. The rearrangement joins TRBV28 to TRBJ2-7, with 7 nucleotides matching TRBD1. This CDR3 is 13 amino acids long. With V trimmed by 9 bases and J by 2 bases, 7 bases remained unmatched. Germline V gene lookup returns CDR1 MDHEN and CDR2 SYDVKM. The CDR3 DNA is TGTGCCAGTCTGAGAGGGGGCCCCTACGAGCAGTACTTC. Translating gives CASLRGGPYEQYF.

About this clonotype itself: Relative to the germline gene, one junction end is altered; a read error may explain this. V is TRBV12-3 or TRBV12-4 and J is TRBJ2-3, with D possibly being TRBD2 (6 bases). This CDR3 is built from 18 residues. CDR3 region: CASSFGPKGLASTDTQYF. CDR3 bases: TGTGCCAGCAGTTTTGGCCCTAAGGGACTCGCAAGCACGGATACGCAGTATTTT.